This TCR beta chain was captured by sequencing in a study of blood T cell repertoires in COVID-19 (dated by TCRdb to 2018 to 2021). At the level of the whole study: The collaborator samples originated in the United States, Italy and Spain and spanned the acute and convalescent phases of COVID-19. The prospective study material was composed of cDNA or gDNA derived from T cells, B-cell-depleted T cells, or PBMCs. The dataset comprised deeply sampled blood TCRbeta repertoires from subjects exposed to, actively infected with, or recovered from COVID-19. A freely available public database, intended as a resource for researchers studying the immune response to SARS-CoV-2, is where the repertoires were released. Samples were obtained from the ongoing ImmuneRACE study (first 160 participants) and from about 1,300 subjects provided by 6 global collaborators. Nearly every sample came with metadata listing a de-identified subject ID, COVID-19 status, age in years and sex. Where available, HLA class I and class II types were obtained from metadata supplied by the sample provider rather than from assay-based typing. General conclusions and limits of the study: How much clinical and demographic metadata was included differed by source and by participant, and the metadata was provided uncurated.

TCRbeta CDR3 regions were amplified from genomic DNA using the immunoSEQ Assay, a bias-controlled multiplex PCR. The study's processing was this. Within the assay, amplification of reference gene primers was used to estimate how many nucleated cells each sample contained. To quantify the absolute abundance of each unique TCRbeta CDR3 rearrangement, sequence reads were collapsed and filtered. For each sample, productive Simpson clonality was calculated as the square root of Simpson's diversity index across productive rearrangements. TCRdb took over this immuneACCESS table, retaining in-frame rearrangements with V and J assigned. Such tables are incomplete; in checked studies, under half of the missing clones stem from an unresolved V gene, and the remainder is unexplained. V, J and clone size were drawn from that table, and D and trimming were deduced from the DNA. The sample yields fewer than 200,000 clones; about four fifths were counted once. The ten largest clonotypes hold roughly 9.6% of the sample.

In Seattle, one collaborating source enrolled patients while the infection was active and tracked those patients longitudinally over the course of disease. The collaborating institutions used their own protocols to collect whole blood in K2EDTA tubes. For TCRbeta analysis, collaborators shipped samples as frozen whole blood, isolated PBMCs, or DNA extracted from either of those sample types. Remarks on this clone: Its antigen is unknown. No base qualities exist here, and no much larger clone lies one base off it.

Counted from cysteine to phenylalanine, this CDR3 has 14 amino acids. The CDR3 DNA has 42 bases and is translated from base 1. From a lookup of the germline V gene (reference sequence), CDR1 and CDR2 are GTSNPN and SVGIG. Germline trimming amounts to 4 bases on V and 5 bases on J, with 10 as the count of junction bases outside the gene matches. This TCR was sampled from a woman aged 40 to 49 with COVID-19, enrolled during active disease. Sequenced: peripheral blood. The chain was built from TRBV30 and TRBJ1-2, with 7 bases in between that match TRBD1. The CDR3 has the sequence CAWTSGGGFYGYTF. The nucleotide sequence reads TGTGCCTGGACATCCGGAGGGGGCTTTTATGGCTACACCTTC.